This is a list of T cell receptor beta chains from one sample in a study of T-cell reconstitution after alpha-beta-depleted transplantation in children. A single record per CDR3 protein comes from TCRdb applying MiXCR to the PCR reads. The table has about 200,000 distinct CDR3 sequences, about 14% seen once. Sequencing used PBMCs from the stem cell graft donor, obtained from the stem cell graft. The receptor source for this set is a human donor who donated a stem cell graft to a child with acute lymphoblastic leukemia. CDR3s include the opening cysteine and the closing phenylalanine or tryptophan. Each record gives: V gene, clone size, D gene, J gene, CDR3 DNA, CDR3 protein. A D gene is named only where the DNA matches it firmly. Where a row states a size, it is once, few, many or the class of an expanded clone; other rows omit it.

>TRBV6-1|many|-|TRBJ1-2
TGTGCCACCACCACTGCCAGGGAGGGCTATGGCTACACCTTC
CATTTAREGYGYTF
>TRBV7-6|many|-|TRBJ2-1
TGTGCCAGCAGCTTAGTTATTGGCAATGAGCAGTTCTTC
CASSLVIGNEQFF
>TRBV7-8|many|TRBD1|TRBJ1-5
TGTGCCAGCAGCCGCGACAGGGGTATCAATCAGCCCCAGCATTTT
CASSRDRGINQPQHF
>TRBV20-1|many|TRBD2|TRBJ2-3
TGCAGTACCCACAAGACTAGCGGGAGGGCAGATACGCAGTATTTT
CSTHKTSGRADTQYF
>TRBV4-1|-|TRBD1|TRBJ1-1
TGCGCCAGCAGCCAAGGTCAGGGGGATGAAGCTTTCTTT
CASSQGQGDEAFF
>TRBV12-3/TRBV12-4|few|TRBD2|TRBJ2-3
TGTGCCAGCACCCTAGCGGGAATGGTGAGCACAGATACGCAGTATTTT
CASTLAGMVSTDTQYF
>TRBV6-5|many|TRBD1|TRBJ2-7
TGTGCCAGCAGCCTTACAGGGGCGAGGGAGCAGTACTTC
CASSLTGAREQYF
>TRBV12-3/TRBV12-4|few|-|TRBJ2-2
TGTGCCAGCAATTATGGGGGGAGTTATACCGGGGAGCTGTTTTTT
CASNYGGSYTGELFF
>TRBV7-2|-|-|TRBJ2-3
TGTGCCAGCAGCTTATCGCGCAGGCCTAGCACAGATACGCAGTATTTT
CASSLSRRPSTDTQYF
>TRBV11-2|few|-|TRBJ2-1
TGTGCCAGCAGCTTAGATCTCATGGTGGGAGGAGGGACTGAGCAGTTCTTC
CASSLDLMVGGGTEQFF